This T cell receptor (beta chain) was recovered during a study of shared clonotypes between healthy human individuals. Sequencing was performed with immunoSEQ multiplex PCR; in TCRdb, only in-frame clones are kept and a portion is missing. Of approximately 740,000 clones in the sample, roughly 92% are singletons; the top ten hold around 24%. The CDR3 is 14 residues long. The trim removed 6 bases at V and 7 bases at J, leaving 4 bases unmatched. CDR1 and CDR2 (germline): MNHEY, SVGAGI. As defined, naive CD8 cells were CD45RO-negative and positively selected for CCR7, with terminally differentiated effector memory CD45RA+ cells excluded.

The sequence derives from a man aged 30 to 39 in good health. The V gene is TRBV6-5, the J gene TRBJ2-4, with TRBD2 matching over 12 bases. Input material: naive CD8+ T cells sorted from blood. The CDR3 region has the DNA TGTGCCAGCAGGCTAGGGACTAGCGGGAACATTCAGTACTTC. This gives the protein CASRLGTSGNIQYF.